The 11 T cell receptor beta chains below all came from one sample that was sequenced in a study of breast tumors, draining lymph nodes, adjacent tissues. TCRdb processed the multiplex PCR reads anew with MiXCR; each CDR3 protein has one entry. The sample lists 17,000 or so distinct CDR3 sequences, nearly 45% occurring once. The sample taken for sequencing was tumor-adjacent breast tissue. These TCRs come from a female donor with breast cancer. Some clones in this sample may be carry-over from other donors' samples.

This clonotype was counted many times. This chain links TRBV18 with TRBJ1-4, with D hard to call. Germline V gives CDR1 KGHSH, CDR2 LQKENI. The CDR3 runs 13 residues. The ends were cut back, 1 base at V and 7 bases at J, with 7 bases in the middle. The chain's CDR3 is CASSPQGGEKLFF. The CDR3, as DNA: TGTGCCAGCTCACCACAGGGTGGTGAAAAACTGTTTTTT. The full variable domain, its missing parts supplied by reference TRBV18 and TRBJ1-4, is NAGVMQNPRHLVRRRGQEARLRCSPMKGHSHVYWYRQLPEEGLKFMVYLQKENIIDESGMPKERFSAEFPKEGPSILRIQQVVRGDSAAYFCASSPQGGEKLFFGSGTQLSVL.

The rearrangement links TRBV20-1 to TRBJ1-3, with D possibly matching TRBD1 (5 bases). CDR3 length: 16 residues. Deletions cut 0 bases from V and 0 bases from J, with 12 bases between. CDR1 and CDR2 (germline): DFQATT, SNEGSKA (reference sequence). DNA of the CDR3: TGCAGTGCTAGAGATCGCAGGGACGCCTCTGGAAACACCATATATTTT. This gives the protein CSARDRRDASGNTIYF.

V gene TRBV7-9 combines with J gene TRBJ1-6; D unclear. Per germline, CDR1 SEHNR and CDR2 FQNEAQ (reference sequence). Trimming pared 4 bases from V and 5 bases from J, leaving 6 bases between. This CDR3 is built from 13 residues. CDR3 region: CASSWADNSPLHF. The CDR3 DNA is TGTGCCAGCAGCTGGGCAGATAATTCACCCCTCCACTTT. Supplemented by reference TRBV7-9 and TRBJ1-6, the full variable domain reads DTGVSQNPRHKITKRGQNVTFRCDPISEHNRLYWYRQTLGQGPEFLTYFQNEAQLEKSRLLSDRFSAERPKGSFSTLEIQRTEQGDSAMYLCASSWADNSPLHFGNGTRLTVT.

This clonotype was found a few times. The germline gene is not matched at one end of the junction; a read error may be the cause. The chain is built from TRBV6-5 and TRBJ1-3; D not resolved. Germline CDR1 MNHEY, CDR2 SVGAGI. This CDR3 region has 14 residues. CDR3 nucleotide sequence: TGTACCAGCAGTCACGGTGGGTCTGGAAACACCACATATTTT. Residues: CTSSHGGSGNTTYF.

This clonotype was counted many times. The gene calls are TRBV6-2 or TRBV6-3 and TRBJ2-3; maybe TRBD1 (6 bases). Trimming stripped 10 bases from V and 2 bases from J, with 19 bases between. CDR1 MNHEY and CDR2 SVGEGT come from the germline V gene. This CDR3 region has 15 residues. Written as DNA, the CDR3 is TGTGCCACCAAGGACAGCGCACTCTCCACAGATACGCAGTATTTT. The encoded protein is CATKDSALSTDTQYF.

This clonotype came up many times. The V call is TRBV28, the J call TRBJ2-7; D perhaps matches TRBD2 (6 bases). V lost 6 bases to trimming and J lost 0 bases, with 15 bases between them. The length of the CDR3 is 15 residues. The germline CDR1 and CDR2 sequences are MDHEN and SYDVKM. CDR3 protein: CASSVTSLSSYEQYF. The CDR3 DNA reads TGTGCCAGCAGCGTCACTAGCCTAAGCTCCTACGAGCAGTACTTC.

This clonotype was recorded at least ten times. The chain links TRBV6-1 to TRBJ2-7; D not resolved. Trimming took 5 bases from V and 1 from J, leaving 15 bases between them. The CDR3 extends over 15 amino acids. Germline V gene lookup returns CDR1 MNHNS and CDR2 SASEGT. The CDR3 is CASSRGVYGSYEQYF. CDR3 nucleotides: TGTGCCAGCAGTCGAGGTGTGTACGGTTCCTACGAGCAGTACTTC.

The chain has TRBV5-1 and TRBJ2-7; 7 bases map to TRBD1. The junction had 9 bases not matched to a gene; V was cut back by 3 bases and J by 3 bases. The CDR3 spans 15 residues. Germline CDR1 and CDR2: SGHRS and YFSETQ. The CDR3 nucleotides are TGCGCCAGCAGCTCCCGACAGGGCGATGGCTACGAGCAGTACTTC. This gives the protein CASSSRQGDGYEQYF.

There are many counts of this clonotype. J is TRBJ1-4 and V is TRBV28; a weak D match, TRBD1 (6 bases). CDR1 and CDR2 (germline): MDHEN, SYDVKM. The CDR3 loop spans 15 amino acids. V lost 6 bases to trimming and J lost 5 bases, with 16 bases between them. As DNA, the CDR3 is TGTGCCAGCAGCAGACAGGTGGGATGGAATGAAAAACTGTTTTTT. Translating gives CASSRQVGWNEKLFF.

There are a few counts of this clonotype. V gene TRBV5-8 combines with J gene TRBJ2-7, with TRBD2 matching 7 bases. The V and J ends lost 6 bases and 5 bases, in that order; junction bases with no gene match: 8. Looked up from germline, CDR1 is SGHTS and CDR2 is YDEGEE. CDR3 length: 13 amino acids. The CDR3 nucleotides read TGTGCCAGCACCAATCCGGGAGGTAACGAGCAGTACTTC. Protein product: CASTNPGGNEQYF.

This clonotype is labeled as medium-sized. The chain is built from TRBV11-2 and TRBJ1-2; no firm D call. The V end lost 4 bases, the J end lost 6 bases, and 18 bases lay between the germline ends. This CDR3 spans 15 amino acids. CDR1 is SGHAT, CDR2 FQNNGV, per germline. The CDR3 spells CASSSSRVLRDGYTF. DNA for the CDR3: TGTGCCAGCAGCTCTTCAAGGGTGCTGAGGGATGGCTACACCTTC.